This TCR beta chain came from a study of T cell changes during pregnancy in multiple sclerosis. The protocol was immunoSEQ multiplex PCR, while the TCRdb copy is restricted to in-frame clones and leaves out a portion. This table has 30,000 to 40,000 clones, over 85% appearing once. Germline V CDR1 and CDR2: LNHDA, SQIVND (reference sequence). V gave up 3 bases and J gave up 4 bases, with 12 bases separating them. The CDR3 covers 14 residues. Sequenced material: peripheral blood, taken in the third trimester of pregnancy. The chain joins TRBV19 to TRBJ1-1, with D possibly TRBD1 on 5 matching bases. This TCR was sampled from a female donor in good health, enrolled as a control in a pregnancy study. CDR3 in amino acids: CASSIRVGSTEAFF. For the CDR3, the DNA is TGTGCCAGTAGTATCAGGGTGGGTAGCACTGAAGCTTTCTTT.